This T cell receptor (beta chain) originates from a study of blood T cell repertoires in COVID-19. Turning to the study itself: There were acute and convalescent COVID-19 samples, and they came from the United States, Italy and Spain. PBMCs, B-cell-depleted T cells, or T cells were the source of the cDNA or gDNA that made up the material.

The CDR3 totals 13 residues. The ends were cut back, 6 bases at V and 7 bases at J, with 12 bases in the middle. Germline V CDR1 and CDR2: WNHNN, SYGVQD (reference sequence). Clones were read by immunoSEQ multiplex PCR, and TCRdb kept only the in-frame ones, dropping some. The table includes around 150,000 clones, 87% detected once. This clonotype originated in a woman aged 60-75 years with active or convalescent COVID-19. The rearrangement uses TRBV10-1 and TRBJ1-4; D remains ambiguous. Sequencing was performed on peripheral blood. The CDR3 coding sequence is TGCGCCAGCAGCGGGGAGCGGGGTGAAAAACTGTTTTTT. Its translation: CASSGERGEKLFF.